This TCR beta chain was obtained from a study of beta chain features in type 1 diabetes. General observations from the study: Sampled from patients, naive, central memory and Treg TCRB repertoires appeared more similar than those sampled from healthy donors. Significant though moderate, a shortening of TCRB CDR3s appeared in all four CD4+ subsets of Type 1 diabetes patients. Reduced insertions and increased deletions marked VDJ junctions in type 1 diabetes patients.

This clone appeared a few times. Its target is unknown. CDR1 MDHEN and CDR2 SYDVKM come from the germline V gene. The CDR3 sequence is 13 residues long. The V end was cut by 6 bases, the J end by 3 bases, with 11 bases between. Reverse transcription of all isolated RNA meant that expressed TCRB transcripts were sequenced. Generated by immunoSEQ multiplex PCR, the TCRdb table keeps only in-frame clones and is missing some. Here the sample spans 95,000 to 150,000 clones, roughly 15% being singletons. One heparinised blood draw averaging about 116 mL was given by each donor. The gene calls are TRBV28 and TRBJ1-2, with a possible D match to TRBD1 (5 bases). This clonotype was obtained from a man aged 25-40 years with type 1 diabetes. Sequencing used central memory CD4+ T cells from blood. The CDR3 DNA sequence: TGTGCCAGCAGCTGGGACGGATACTATGGCTACACCTTC. This translates into CASSWDGYYGYTF.